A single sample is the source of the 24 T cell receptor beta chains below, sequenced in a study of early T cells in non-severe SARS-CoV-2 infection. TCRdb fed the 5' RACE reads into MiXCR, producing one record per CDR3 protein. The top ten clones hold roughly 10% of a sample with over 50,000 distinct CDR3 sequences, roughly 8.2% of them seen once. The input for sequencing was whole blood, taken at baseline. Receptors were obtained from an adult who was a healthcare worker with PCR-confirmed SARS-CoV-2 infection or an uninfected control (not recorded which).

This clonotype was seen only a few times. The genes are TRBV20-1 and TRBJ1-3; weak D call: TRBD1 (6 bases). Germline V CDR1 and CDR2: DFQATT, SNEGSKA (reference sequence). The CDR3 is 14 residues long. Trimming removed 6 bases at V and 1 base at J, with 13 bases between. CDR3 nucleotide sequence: TGCAGTGCCTCCCTCGACAGGTCTGGAAACACCATATATTTT. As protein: CSASLDRSGNTIYF.

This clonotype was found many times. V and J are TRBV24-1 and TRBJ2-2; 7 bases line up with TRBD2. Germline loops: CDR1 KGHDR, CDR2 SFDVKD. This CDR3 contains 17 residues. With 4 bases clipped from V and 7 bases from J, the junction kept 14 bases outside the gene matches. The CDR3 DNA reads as TGTGCCACCAGTGAGGTAGCGACTAGCTTGGAGGGCGGGGAGCTGTTTTTT. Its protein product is CATSEVATSLEGGELFF.

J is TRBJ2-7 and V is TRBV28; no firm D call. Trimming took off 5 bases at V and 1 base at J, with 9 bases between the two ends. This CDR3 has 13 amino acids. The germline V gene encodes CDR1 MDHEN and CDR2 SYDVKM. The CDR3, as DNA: TGTGCCAGCAGTCCGCCTAATTCCTACGAGCAGTACTTC. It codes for CASSPPNSYEQYF.

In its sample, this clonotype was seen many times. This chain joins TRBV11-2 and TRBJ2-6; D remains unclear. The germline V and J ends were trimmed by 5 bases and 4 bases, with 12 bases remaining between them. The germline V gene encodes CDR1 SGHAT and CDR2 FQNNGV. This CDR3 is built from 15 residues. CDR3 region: CASSLGVTGANVLTF. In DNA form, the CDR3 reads TGTGCCAGCAGCCTAGGAGTTACCGGGGCCAACGTCCTGACTTTC.

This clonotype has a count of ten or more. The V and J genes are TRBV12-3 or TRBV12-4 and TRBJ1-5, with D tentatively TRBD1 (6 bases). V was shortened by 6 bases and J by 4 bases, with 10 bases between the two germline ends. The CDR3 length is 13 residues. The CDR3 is CASRRQANQPQHF. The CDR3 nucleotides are TGTGCCAGCAGACGACAGGCGAATCAGCCCCAGCATTTT.

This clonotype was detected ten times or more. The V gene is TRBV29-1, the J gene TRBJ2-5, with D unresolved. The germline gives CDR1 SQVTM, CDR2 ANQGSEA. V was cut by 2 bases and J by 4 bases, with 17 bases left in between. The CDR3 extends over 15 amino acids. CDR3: CSVEWGERAAETQYF. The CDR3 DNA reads TGCAGCGTTGAATGGGGTGAGCGAGCCGCAGAGACCCAGTACTTC.

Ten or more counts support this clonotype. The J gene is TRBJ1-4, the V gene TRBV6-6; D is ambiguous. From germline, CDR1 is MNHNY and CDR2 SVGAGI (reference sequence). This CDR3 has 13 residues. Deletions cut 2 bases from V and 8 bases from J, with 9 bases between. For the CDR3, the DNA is TGTGCCAGCAGTTACAAAACCTTCGAAAAACTGTTTTTT. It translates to CASSYKTFEKLFF.

The CDR3 DNA reads TGCAGTGCGTCTAGCGGGGCTGGCAATGAGCAGTTCTTC. Translation gives CSASSGAGNEQFF. The genes are TRBV20-1 and TRBJ2-1, with TRBD2 matching 9 bases. J lost 6 bases, V lost 6 bases, and 6 bases had no gene match. The CDR3 is 13 residues long. Germline V gene data show CDR1 as DFQATT and CDR2 as SNEGSKA (reference sequence).

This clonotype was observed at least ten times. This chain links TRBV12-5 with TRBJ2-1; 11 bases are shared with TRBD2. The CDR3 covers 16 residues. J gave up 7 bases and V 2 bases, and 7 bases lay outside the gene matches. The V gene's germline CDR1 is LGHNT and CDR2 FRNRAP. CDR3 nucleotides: TGTGCTAGTGGTTTGACGACTAGCGGGACTTGGAATGAGCAGTTCTTC. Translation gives CASGLTTSGTWNEQFF.

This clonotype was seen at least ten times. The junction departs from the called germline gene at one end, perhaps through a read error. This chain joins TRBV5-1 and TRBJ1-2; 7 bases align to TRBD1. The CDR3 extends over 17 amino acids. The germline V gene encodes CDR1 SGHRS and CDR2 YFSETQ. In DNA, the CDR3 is TGCGCCAGCAGCCCGGTTCTGGAAGGAGAAAAAAGGGACAGCCTCGCCTTC. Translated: CASSPVLEGEKRDSLAF.

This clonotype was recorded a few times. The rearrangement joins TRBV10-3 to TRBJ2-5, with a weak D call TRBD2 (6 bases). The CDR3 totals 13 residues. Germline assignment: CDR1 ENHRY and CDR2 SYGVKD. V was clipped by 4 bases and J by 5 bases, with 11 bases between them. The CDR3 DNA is TGTGCCATCAGTGGGTTAGCGGCGGAGACCCAGTACTTC. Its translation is CAISGLAAETQYF.

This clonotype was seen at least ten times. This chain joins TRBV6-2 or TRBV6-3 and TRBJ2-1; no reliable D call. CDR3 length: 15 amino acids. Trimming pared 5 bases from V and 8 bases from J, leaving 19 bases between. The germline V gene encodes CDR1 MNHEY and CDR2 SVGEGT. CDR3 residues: CASSDTTNYGHEQFF. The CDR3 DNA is TGTGCCAGCAGTGACACAACTAATTATGGCCATGAGCAGTTCTTC.

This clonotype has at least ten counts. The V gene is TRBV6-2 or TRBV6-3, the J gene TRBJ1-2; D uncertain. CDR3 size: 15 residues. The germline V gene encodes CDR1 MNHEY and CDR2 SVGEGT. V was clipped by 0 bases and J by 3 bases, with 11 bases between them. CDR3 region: CASSYSQRTDYGYTF. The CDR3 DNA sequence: TGTGCCAGCAGTTACTCGCAACGGACGGACTATGGCTACACCTTC.

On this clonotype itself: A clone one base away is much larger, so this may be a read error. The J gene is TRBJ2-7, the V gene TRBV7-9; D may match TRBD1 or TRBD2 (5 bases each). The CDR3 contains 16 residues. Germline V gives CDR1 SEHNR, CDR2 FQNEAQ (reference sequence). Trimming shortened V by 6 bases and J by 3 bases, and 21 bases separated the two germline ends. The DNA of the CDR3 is TGTGCCAGCAGTAACCGGACCGGGACGGCGGTCTACGAGCAGTACTTC. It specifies CASSNRTGTAVYEQYF. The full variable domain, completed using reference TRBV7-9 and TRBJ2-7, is DTGVSQNPRHKITKRGQNVTFRCDPISEHNRLYWYRQTLGQGPEFLTYFQNEAQLEKSRLLSDRFSAERPKGSFSTLEIQRTEQGDSAMYLCASSNRTGTAVYEQYFGPGTRLTVT.

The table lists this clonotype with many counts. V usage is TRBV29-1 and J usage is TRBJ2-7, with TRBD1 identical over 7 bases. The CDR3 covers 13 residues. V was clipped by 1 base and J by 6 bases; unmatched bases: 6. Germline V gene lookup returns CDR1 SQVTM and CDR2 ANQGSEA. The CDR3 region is CSVEGWTGGEQYF. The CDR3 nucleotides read TGCAGCGTTGAAGGGTGGACAGGAGGCGAGCAGTACTTC.

The CDR3 DNA reads TGTGCCAGCAGCTCCGCCACGGGGAGGTGGAACTATGGCTACACCTTC. Its protein is CASSSATGRWNYGYTF. V and J are TRBV28 and TRBJ1-2, with D unclear. This CDR3 is built from 16 residues. V lost 6 bases and J 2 bases, leaving 19 bases between the germline ends. Germline V gene data show CDR1 as MDHEN and CDR2 as SYDVKM.

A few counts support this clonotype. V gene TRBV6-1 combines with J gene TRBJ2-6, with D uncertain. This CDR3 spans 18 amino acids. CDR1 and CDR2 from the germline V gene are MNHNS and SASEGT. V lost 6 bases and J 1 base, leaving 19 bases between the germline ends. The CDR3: CASSDETLLESGANVLTF. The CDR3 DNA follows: TGTGCCAGCAGCGACGAAACACTTCTGGAGTCTGGGGCCAACGTCCTGACTTTC.

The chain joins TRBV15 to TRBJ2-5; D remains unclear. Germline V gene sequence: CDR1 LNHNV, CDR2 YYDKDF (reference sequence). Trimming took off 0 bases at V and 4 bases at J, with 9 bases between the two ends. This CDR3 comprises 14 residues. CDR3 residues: CATSRDPYVETQYF. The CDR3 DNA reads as TGTGCCACCAGCAGAGATCCCTATGTAGAGACCCAGTACTTC.

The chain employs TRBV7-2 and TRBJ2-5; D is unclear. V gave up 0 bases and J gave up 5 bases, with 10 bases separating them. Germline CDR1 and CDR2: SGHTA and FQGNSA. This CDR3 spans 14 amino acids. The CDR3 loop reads CASSLASPRETQYF. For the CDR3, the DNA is TGTGCCAGCAGCTTAGCTAGCCCTCGCGAGACCCAGTACTTC.

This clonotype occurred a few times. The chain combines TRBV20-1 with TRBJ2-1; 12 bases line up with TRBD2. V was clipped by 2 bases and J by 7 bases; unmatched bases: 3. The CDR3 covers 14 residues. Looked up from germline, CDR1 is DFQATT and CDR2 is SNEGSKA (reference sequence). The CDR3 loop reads CSARRLAGENEQFF. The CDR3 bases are TGCAGTGCTAGACGACTAGCGGGAGAAAATGAGCAGTTCTTC.

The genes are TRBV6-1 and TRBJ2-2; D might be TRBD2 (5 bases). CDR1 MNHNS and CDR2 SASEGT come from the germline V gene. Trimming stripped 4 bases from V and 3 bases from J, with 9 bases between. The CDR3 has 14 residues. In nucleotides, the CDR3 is TGTGCCAGCAGTGGCGGAGGAGACACCGGGGAGCTGTTTTTT. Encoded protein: CASSGGGDTGELFF.

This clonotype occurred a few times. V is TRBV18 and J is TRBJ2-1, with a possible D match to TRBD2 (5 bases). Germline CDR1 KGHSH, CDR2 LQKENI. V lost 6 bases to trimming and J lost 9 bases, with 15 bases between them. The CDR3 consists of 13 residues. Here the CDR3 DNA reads TGTGCCAGCTCCCAGTCTAGCATAGGTGAGCAGTTCTTC. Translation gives CASSQSSIGEQFF.

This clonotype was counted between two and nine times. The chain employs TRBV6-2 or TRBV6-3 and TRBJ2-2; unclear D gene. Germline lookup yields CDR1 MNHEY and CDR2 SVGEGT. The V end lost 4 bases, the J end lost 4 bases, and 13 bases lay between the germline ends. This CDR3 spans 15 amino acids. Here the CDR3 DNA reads TGTGCCAGCAGTTCATTGCCGACGGGCACCGGGGAGCTGTTTTTT. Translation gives CASSSLPTGTGELFF.

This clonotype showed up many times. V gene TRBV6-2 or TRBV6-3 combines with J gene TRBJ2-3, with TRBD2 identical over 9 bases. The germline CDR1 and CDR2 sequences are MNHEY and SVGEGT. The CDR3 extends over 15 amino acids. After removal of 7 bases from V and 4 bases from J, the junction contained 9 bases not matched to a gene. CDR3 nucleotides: TGTGCCAGCACCTCGGGGCTAGCGGGATCAGATACGCAGTATTTT. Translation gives CASTSGLAGSDTQYF.